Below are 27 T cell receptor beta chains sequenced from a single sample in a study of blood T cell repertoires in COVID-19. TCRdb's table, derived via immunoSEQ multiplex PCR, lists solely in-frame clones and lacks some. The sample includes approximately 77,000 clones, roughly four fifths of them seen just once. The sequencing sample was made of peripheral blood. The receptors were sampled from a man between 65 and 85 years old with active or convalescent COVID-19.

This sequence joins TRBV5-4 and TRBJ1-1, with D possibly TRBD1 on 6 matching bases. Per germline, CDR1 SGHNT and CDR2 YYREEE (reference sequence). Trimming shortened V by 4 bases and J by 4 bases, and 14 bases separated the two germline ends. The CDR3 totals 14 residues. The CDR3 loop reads CASSLTGSGTEAFF. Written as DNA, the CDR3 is TGTGCCAGCAGCCTAACAGGGAGTGGCACTGAAGCTTTCTTT.

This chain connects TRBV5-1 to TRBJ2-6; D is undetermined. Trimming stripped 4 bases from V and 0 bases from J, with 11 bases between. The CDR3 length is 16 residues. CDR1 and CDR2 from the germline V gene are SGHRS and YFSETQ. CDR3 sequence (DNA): TGCGCCAGCAGCGCCCCGGAGAGCTCTGGGGCCAACGTCCTGACTTTC. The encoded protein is CASSAPESSGANVLTF.

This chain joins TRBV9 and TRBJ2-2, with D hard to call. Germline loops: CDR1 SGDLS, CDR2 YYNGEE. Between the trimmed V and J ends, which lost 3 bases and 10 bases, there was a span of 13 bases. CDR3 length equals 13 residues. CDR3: CASSARLEEELFF. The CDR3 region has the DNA TGTGCCAGCAGCGCCCGTCTCGAGGAGGAGCTGTTTTTT.

CDR3 region: CASRRPGQGLGYGYTF. Here the CDR3 DNA reads TGTGCCAGCAGACGGCCGGGACAGGGGCTTGGCTATGGCTACACCTTC. The chain recombines TRBV28 with TRBJ1-2; TRBD1 matches at 10 bases. Trimming took 6 bases from V and 4 from J; bases not matched to a gene: 11. Germline values: CDR1 MDHEN, CDR2 SYDVKM. CDR3 length: 16 residues.

CDR3 residues: CASSFGVTQETQYF. DNA for the CDR3: TGCGCCAGCAGCTTCGGAGTAACTCAAGAGACCCAGTACTTC. The chain employs TRBV5-1 and TRBJ2-5; D ambiguous. V lost 2 bases to trimming and J lost 2 bases, with 10 bases between them. The CDR3 has 14 residues. The germline V gene has CDR1 SGHRS and CDR2 YFSETQ.

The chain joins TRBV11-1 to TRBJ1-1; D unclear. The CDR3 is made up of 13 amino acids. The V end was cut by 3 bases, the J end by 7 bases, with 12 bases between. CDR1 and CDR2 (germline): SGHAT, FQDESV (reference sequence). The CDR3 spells CASSLWGGGEAFF. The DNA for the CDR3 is TGTGCCAGCAGCTTGTGGGGTGGAGGTGAAGCTTTCTTT.

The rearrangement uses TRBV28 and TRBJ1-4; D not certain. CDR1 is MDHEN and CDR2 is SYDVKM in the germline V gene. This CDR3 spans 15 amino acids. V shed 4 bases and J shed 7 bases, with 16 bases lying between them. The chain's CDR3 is CASSSMEGGSEKLFF. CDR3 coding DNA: TGTGCCAGCAGTTCAATGGAGGGTGGTAGTGAAAAACTGTTTTTT.

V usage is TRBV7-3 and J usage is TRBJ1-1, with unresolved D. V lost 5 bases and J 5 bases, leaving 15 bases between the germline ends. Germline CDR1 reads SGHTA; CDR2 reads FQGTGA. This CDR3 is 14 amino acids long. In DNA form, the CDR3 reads TGTGCCAGCAGCCCCACAACTCGGGGAACTGAAGCTTTCTTT. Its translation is CASSPTTRGTEAFF.

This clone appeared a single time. Here the CDR3 DNA reads TGTGCCAGCAGCTTACAGGGTACTAATGAAAAACTGTTTTTT. Amino acids: CASSLQGTNEKLFF. V and J are TRBV5-4 and TRBJ1-4; weak D call: TRBD1 (6 bases). The V end lost 2 bases, the J end lost 2 bases, and 7 bases lay between the germline ends. Germline CDR1 is SGHNT and CDR2 is YYREEE (reference sequence). The CDR3 has 14 residues.

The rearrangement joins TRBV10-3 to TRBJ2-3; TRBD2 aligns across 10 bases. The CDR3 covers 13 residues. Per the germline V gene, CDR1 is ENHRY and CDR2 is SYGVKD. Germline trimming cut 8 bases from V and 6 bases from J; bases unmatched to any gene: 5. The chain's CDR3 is CAIGSGGLDTQYF. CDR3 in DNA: TGTGCCATCGGTAGCGGGGGGTTGGATACGCAGTATTTT.

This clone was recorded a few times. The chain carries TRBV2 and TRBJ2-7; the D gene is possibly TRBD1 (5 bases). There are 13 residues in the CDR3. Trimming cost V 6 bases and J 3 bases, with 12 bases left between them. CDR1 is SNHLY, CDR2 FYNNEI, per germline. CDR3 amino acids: CASRDNGVYEQYF. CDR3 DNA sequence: TGTGCCAGCAGGGACAACGGAGTCTACGAGCAGTACTTC.

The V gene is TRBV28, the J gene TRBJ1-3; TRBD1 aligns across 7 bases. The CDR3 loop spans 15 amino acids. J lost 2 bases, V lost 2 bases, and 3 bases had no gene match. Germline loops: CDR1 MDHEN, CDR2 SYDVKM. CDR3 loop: CASSLQTGTGNTIYF. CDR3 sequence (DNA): TGTGCCAGCAGTTTACAGACAGGGACTGGAAACACCATATATTTT.

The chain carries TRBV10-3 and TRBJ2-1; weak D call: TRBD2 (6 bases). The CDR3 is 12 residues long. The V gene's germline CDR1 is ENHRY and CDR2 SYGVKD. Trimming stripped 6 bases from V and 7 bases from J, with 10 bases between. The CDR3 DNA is TGTGCCATCAGACTAGCAGGGAATGAGCAGTTCTTC. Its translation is CAIRLAGNEQFF.

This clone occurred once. Written as DNA, the CDR3 is TGTGCCAGCAGTTACGACCAGGGCATCTCTGGAAACACCATATATTTT. It codes for CASSYDQGISGNTIYF. J is TRBJ1-3 and V is TRBV6-6, with D possibly being TRBD1 (5 bases). Germline V lookup: CDR1 MNHNY, CDR2 SVGAGI (reference sequence). The CDR3 is made up of 16 amino acids. The V and J ends lost 2 bases and 0 bases respectively, with 11 bases between them.

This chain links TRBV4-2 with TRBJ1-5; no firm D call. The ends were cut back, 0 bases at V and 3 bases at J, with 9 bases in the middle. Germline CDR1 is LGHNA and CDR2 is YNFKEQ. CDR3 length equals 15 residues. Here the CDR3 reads CASSQELDNNQPQHF. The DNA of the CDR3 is TGTGCCAGCAGCCAAGAATTAGACAACAATCAGCCCCAGCATTTT.

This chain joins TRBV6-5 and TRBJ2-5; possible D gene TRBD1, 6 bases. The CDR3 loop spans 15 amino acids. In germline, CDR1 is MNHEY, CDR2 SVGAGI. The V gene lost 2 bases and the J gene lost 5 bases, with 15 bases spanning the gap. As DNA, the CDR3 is TGTGCCAGCAGTTACGGGGACACCGGCGAGGAGACCCAGTACTTC. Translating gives CASSYGDTGEETQYF.

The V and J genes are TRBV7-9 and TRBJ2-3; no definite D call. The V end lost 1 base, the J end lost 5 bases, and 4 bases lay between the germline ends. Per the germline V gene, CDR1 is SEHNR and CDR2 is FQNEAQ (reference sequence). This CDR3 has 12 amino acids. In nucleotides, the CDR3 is TGTGCCAGCAGCTTAGAGCAAGATACGCAGTATTTT. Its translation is CASSLEQDTQYF. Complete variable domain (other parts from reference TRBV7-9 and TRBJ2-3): DTGVSQNPRHKITKRGQNVTFRCDPISEHNRLYWYRQTLGQGPEFLTYFQNEAQLEKSRLLSDRFSAERPKGSFSTLEIQRTEQGDSAMYLCASSLEQDTQYFGPGTRLTVL.

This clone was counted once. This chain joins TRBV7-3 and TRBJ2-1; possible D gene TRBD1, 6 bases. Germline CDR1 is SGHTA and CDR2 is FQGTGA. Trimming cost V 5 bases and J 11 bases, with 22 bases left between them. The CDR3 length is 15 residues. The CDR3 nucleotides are TGTGCCAGCAGCCCCTCAGGGGCTACCGGAACAAAGCAGTTCTTC. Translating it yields CASSPSGATGTKQFF. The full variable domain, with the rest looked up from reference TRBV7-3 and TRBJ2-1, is GAGVSQTPSNKVTEKGKYVELRCDPISGHTALYWYRQSLGQGPEFLIYFQGTGAADDSGLPNDRFFAVRPEGSVSTLKIQRTERGDSAVYLCASSPSGATGTKQFFGPGTRLTVL.

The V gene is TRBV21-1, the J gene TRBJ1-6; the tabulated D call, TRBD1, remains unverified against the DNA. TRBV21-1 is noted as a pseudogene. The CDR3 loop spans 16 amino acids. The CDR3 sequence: CASSSPRTVENSPLHF. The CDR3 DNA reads TGTGCCAGCAGCAGTCCCAGGACAGTGGAAAATTCACCCCTCCACTTT.

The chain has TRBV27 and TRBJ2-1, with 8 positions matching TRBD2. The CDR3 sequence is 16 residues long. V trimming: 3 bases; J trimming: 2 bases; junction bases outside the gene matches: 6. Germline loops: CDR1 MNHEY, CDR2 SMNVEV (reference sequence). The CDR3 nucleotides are TGTGCCAGCAGTTTCTACGGGCGGGGGGCCTACAATGAGCAGTTCTTC. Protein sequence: CASSFYGRGAYNEQFF.

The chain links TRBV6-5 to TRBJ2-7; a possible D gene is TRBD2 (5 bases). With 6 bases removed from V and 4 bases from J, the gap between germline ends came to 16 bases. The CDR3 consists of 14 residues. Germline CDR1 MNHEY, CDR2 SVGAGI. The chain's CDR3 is CASSPGSGMYEQYF. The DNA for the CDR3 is TGTGCCAGCAGCCCGGGGTCCGGGATGTACGAGCAGTACTTC.

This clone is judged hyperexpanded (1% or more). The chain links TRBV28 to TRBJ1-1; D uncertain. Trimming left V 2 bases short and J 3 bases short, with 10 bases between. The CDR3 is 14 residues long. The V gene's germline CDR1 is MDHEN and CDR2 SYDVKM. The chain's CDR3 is CASSLEGQYTEAFF. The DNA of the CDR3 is TGTGCCAGCAGTTTAGAGGGCCAATACACTGAAGCTTTCTTT.

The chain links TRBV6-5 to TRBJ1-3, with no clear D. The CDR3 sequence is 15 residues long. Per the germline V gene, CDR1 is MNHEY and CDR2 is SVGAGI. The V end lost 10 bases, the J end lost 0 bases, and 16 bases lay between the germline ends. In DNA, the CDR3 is TGTGCCATAACCGGGTCTATGACCTCTGGAAACACCATATATTTT. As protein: CAITGSMTSGNTIYF.

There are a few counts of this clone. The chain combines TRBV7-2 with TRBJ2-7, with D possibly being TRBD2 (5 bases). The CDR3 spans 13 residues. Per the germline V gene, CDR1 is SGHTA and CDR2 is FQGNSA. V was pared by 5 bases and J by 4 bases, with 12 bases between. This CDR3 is CASSPRTDYEQYF. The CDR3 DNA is TGTGCCAGCAGCCCCCGGACTGATTACGAGCAGTACTTC.

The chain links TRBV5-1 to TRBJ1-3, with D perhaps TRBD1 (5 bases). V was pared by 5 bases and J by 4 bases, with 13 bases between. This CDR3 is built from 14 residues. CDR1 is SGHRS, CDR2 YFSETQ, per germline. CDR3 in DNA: TGCGCCAGCAGAGTTCAGGGTGAAGGAAACACCATATATTTT. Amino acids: CASRVQGEGNTIYF. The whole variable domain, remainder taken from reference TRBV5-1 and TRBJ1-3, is KAGVTQTPRYLIKTRGQQVTLSCSPISGHRSVSWYQQTPGQGLQFLFEYFSETQRNKGNFPGRFSGRQFSNSRSEMNVSTLELGDSALYLCASRVQGEGNTIYFGEGSWLTVV.

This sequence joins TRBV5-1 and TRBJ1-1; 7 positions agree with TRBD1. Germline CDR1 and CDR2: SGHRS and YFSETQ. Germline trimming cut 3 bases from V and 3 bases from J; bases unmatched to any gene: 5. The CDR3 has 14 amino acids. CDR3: CASSYDREDTEAFF. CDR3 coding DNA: TGCGCCAGCAGCTACGACAGGGAGGACACTGAAGCTTTCTTT. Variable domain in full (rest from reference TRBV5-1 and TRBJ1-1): KAGVTQTPRYLIKTRGQQVTLSCSPISGHRSVSWYQQTPGQGLQFLFEYFSETQRNKGNFPGRFSGRQFSNSRSEMNVSTLELGDSALYLCASSYDREDTEAFFGQGTRLTVV.

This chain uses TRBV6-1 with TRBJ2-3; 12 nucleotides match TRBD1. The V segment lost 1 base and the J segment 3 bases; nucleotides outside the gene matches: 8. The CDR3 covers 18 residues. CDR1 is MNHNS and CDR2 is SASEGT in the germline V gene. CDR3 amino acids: CASSEEGQGARWTDTQYF. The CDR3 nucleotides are TGTGCCAGCAGTGAAGAGGGACAGGGGGCGCGTTGGACAGATACGCAGTATTTT.